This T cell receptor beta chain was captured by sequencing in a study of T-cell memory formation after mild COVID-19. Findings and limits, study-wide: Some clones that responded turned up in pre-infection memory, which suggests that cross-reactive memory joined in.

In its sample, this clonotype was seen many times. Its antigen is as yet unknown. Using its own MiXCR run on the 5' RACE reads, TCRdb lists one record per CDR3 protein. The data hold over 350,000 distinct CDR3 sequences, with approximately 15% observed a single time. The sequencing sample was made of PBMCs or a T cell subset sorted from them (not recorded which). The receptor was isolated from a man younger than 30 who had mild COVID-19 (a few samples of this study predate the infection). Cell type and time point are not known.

This CDR3 reads CASSQGNSHTDTQYF. As DNA, the CDR3 is TGCGCCAGCAGCCAAGGGAACAGTCACACAGATACGCAGTATTTT. V usage is TRBV4-3 and J usage is TRBJ2-3; D is ambiguous. V lost 1 base to trimming and J lost 2 bases, with 10 bases between them. The length of the CDR3 is 15 residues. Germline V CDR1 and CDR2: LGHNA, YSLEER.